This TCR beta chain was captured in a study of cytomegalovirus exposure and HLA in healthy donors. Germline CDR1 SGDLS, CDR2 YYNGEE. The J segment lost 2 bases and the V segment lost 4 bases, leaving 4 bases of the junction unmatched. The length of the CDR3 is 15 residues. Repertoires were generated with immunoSEQ multiplex PCR, while TCRdb's copy carries only in-frame clones and drops some. The profile shows hundreds of thousands of clones, roughly 89% of them singletons. From the approximately 120-subject validation cohort, which was separate from the approximately 700-subject first cohort, the donors were drawn.

The rearrangement uses TRBV9 and TRBJ2-1; 9 positions agree with TRBD2. The sequencing input was PBMCs. This TCR was sampled from a woman younger than 35 in good health and CMV-seronegative. The CDR3 DNA reads TGTGCCAGCAGCCCTAGCGGGGACCCCTACAATGAGCAGTTCTTC. Protein product: CASSPSGDPYNEQFF.